Listed here are 28 T cell receptor beta chains from one sample, sequenced in a study of spatial heterogeneity in lung cancer. From the 5' RACE reads, TCRdb called clonotypes with MiXCR, one entry per CDR3 protein. The table has approximately 11,000 distinct CDR3 sequences, 3.5% to 5% seen once. The sample's time point: sample taken at primary tumor resection. In each case, whole RNA from tumor, nontumor lung or frozen PBMC was sequenced unsorted. The sequencing here drew on normal lung tissue next to the tumor, taken at surgery. These TCRs come from a male donor with early-stage non-small cell lung cancer.

In this sample, this clonotype is medium-sized. The rearrangement joins TRBV18 to TRBJ2-1; TRBD2 matches 9 bases. V lost 3 bases and J lost 4; bases outside the gene matches: 7. Per the germline V gene, CDR1 is KGHSH and CDR2 is LQKENI. The CDR3 is 16 residues long. CDR3 coding DNA: TGTGCCAGCTCACCGTGGCGAGCGGGAGGTTACAATGAGCAGTTCTTC. Translated, it gives CASSPWRAGGYNEQFF. Full variable domain (remainder filled in from reference TRBV18 and TRBJ2-1): NAGVMQNPRHLVRRRGQEARLRCSPMKGHSHVYWYRQLPEEGLKFMVYLQKENIIDESGMPKERFSAEFPKEGPSILRIQQVVRGDSAAYFCASSPWRAGGYNEQFFGPGTRLTVL.

As regards this clonotype: With a much larger clone just one base away, this may be a read error. The V and J genes are TRBV12-3 or TRBV12-4 and TRBJ2-3; 12 positions agree with TRBD2. V shed 5 bases and J 5 bases; nucleotides not matched to a gene: 5. The CDR3 extends over 15 amino acids. CDR3 DNA: TGTGCCAGCAGTCGTAGGACTAGCGGGGAAGATACGCAGTATTTT. Protein: CASSRRTSGEDTQYF.

Within the sample, this clonotype is medium-sized. This sequence joins TRBV20-1 and TRBJ1-5, with 7 bases that match TRBD1. V shed 2 bases and J 6 bases; nucleotides not matched to a gene: 4. The CDR3 is 13 residues long. The germline V gene encodes CDR1 DFQATT and CDR2 SNEGSKA (reference sequence). The chain's CDR3 is CSARTGVSQPQHF. CDR3 nucleotides: TGCAGTGCTAGAACAGGGGTCTCTCAGCCCCAGCATTTT.

The chain couples TRBV7-9 to TRBJ1-5; weak D call: TRBD1 (6 bases). V shed 0 bases and J shed 7 bases, with 13 bases lying between them. The CDR3 has 15 amino acids. Germline loops: CDR1 SEHNR, CDR2 FQNEAQ (reference sequence). The CDR3 bases are TGTGCCAGCAGCTTAGCGAAGGGGGAGGGACAGCCCCAGCATTTT. This sequence encodes CASSLAKGEGQPQHF.

As for this clonotype: Given a much more abundant clone one base away, this may be a read error. The chain is built from TRBV2 and TRBJ2-2; tentative D call: TRBD2 (7 bases). V lost 7 bases to trimming and J lost 16 bases, with 13 bases between them. The CDR3 runs to 10 residues. CDR1 is SNHLY and CDR2 is FYNNEI in the germline V gene. The chain's CDR3 is CASKGGQPFF. In nucleotides, the CDR3 is TGTGCCAGCAAGGGGGGGCAACCGTTTTTT.

This clonotype showed up many times. The chain has TRBV5-5 and TRBJ2-5; D not resolved. The ends were cut back, 5 bases at V and 5 bases at J, with 19 bases in the middle. Germline V gene data show CDR1 as SGHKS and CDR2 as YYEKEE (reference sequence). The CDR3 length is 15 residues. CDR3 amino acids: CASSFAPPSAETQYF. CDR3 coding DNA: TGTGCCAGCAGTTTTGCTCCCCCCAGCGCTGAGACCCAGTACTTC.

In its sample, this clonotype was seen many times. This chain uses TRBV6-5 with TRBJ2-1; 10 bases fit TRBD2. The CDR3 runs to 16 residues. Germline CDR1 and CDR2: MNHEY and SVGAGI. Losses at the gene ends were 6 bases for V and 4 bases for J; bases not matched to a gene: 9. CDR3 in amino acids: CASSPGTSVVYNEQFF. The CDR3 bases are TGTGCCAGCAGCCCCGGGACTAGCGTTGTATACAATGAGCAGTTCTTC.

Many counts were recorded for this clonotype. The rearrangement uses TRBV4-1 and TRBJ2-2, with 10 bases aligning to TRBD2. The V gene end was trimmed by 5 bases and the J gene end by 7 bases; junction bases not matched to a gene: 4. The CDR3 length is 14 residues. Germline lookup yields CDR1 MGHRA and CDR2 YSYEKL. For the CDR3, the DNA is TGCGCCAGCAGCGCTAGCGGGAGTATCGGGGAGCTGTTTTTT. Amino acids: CASSASGSIGELFF.

This clonotype is a singleton in its sample. This sequence joins TRBV25-1 and TRBJ1-6, with 9 bases aligning to TRBD1. CDR3 length: 15 amino acids. Germline V lookup: CDR1 MGHDK, CDR2 SYGVNS. V shed 2 bases, J shed 7 bases, and the junction held 3 bases outside the gene matches. This CDR3 is CASSETGGENSPLHF. The CDR3 DNA sequence: TGTGCCAGCAGTGAAACAGGGGGCGAAAATTCACCCCTCCACTTT. Looking up the rest from reference TRBV25-1 and TRBJ1-6 gives the full variable domain: EADIYQTPRYLVIGTGKKITLECSQTMGHDKMYWYQQDPGMELHLIHYSYGVNSTEKGDLSSESTVSRIRTEHFPLTLESARPSHTSQYLCASSETGGENSPLHFGNGTRLTVT.

This clonotype was detected many times. The V and J genes are TRBV20-1 and TRBJ2-4; 7 bases map to TRBD1. This CDR3 is built from 18 residues. The V segment lost 1 base and the J segment 5 bases; nucleotides outside the gene matches: 17. Per germline, CDR1 DFQATT and CDR2 SNEGSKA (reference sequence). CDR3 loop: CSARGPPHRGIGENIQYF. CDR3 coding DNA: TGCAGTGCTAGAGGTCCCCCTCACAGGGGAATAGGCGAAAACATTCAGTACTTC.

This clonotype came up many times. This chain uses TRBV28 with TRBJ1-5, with D hard to call. Trimming removed 8 bases at V and 1 base at J, with 9 bases between. This CDR3 is built from 13 residues. Germline CDR1 MDHEN, CDR2 SYDVKM. The CDR3 DNA follows: TGTGCCAGCGGCTCCCCGAGCAATCAGCCCCAGCATTTT. The encoded protein is CASGSPSNQPQHF.

Many counts were recorded for this clonotype. V and J are TRBV29-1 and TRBJ2-3, with D hard to call. The ends were cut back, 6 bases at V and 0 bases at J, with 16 bases in the middle. CDR3 length: 15 residues. CDR1 and CDR2 from the germline V gene are SQVTM and ANQGSEA. The CDR3 DNA follows: TGCAGCGTAACATTGGCGACGGAAAGCACAGATACGCAGTATTTT. Translated: CSVTLATESTDTQYF.

In its sample, this clonotype ranks as medium-sized. The J gene is TRBJ1-2, the V gene TRBV20-1; 7 bases fit TRBD1. CDR3 size: 15 residues. The germline V gene has CDR1 DFQATT and CDR2 SNEGSKA (reference sequence). Losses at the gene ends were 0 bases for V and 8 bases for J; bases not matched to a gene: 12. The CDR3 sequence: CSAREGGRGQGGYTF. The CDR3, as DNA: TGCAGTGCTAGAGAAGGAGGGAGGGGGCAGGGCGGCTACACCTTC.

This clonotype was seen at least ten times. The chain couples TRBV4-2 to TRBJ1-1, with a possible D match to TRBD1 (5 bases). V gave up 0 bases and J gave up 4 bases, with 12 bases separating them. CDR1 and CDR2 (germline): LGHNA, YNFKEQ. The CDR3 covers 15 residues. CDR3 sequence reads: CASSQDWEGATEAFF. DNA of the CDR3: TGTGCCAGCAGCCAAGATTGGGAAGGGGCCACTGAAGCTTTCTTT.

The J gene is TRBJ2-7, the V gene TRBV15, with 9 bases lining up with TRBD1. The V segment lost 3 bases and the J segment 3 bases; nucleotides outside the gene matches: 0. This CDR3 comprises 13 residues. Germline V gives CDR1 LNHNV, CDR2 YYDKDF (reference sequence). The DNA for the CDR3 is TGTGCCACCAGCAGGGACAGGGGCTACGAGCAGTACTTC. It encodes CATSRDRGYEQYF.

Judged by abundance, this clonotype is medium-sized. The CDR3 sequence is CASSRLDLNTDTQYF. In DNA form, the CDR3 reads TGTGCCAGCTCTAGACTAGACCTGAACACAGATACGCAGTATTTT. The chain links TRBV6-1 to TRBJ2-3; TRBD2 might be the D (6 bases). V was cut by 8 bases and J by 2 bases, with 17 bases left in between. CDR1 and CDR2 (germline): MNHNS, SASEGT. The CDR3 has 15 amino acids.

This clonotype is categorized as medium-sized. The chain combines TRBV2 with TRBJ1-1; no definite D call. Trimming cost V 2 bases and J 3 bases, with 4 bases left between them. Germline V gives CDR1 SNHLY, CDR2 FYNNEI. The CDR3 extends over 12 amino acids. The CDR3, as DNA: TGTGCCAGCAGTGAACAGGACACTGAAGCTTTCTTT. Its protein is CASSEQDTEAFF.

This clonotype was observed many times. The chain employs TRBV29-1 and TRBJ2-7; 8 bases match TRBD2. The J segment lost 6 bases and the V segment lost 5 bases, leaving 9 bases of the junction unmatched. Germline V gives CDR1 SQVTM, CDR2 ANQGSEA. The CDR3 contains 13 residues. The CDR3 sequence: CSVQVAGSPEQYF. The CDR3 region has the DNA TGCAGCGTTCAGGTAGCGGGGTCGCCCGAGCAGTACTTC.

This clonotype was picked up many times. The chain carries TRBV4-2 and TRBJ2-7; 9 bases are shared with TRBD2. V was clipped by 1 base and J by 2 bases; unmatched bases: 9. The CDR3 is 17 amino acids. The germline CDR1 and CDR2 sequences are LGHNA and YNFKEQ. The CDR3 spells CASSQAPSGDGTYEQYF. CDR3 nucleotides: TGTGCCAGCAGCCAAGCCCCTAGCGGGGACGGGACCTACGAGCAGTACTTC.

This clonotype has a count of ten or more. V gene TRBV27 combines with J gene TRBJ1-1; the D is unclear. The CDR3 spans 13 residues. The germline gives CDR1 MNHEY, CDR2 SMNVEV (reference sequence). V dropped 2 bases and J dropped 8 bases, with 12 bases sitting between them. This CDR3 reads CASSLKQGGEAFF. Written as DNA, the CDR3 is TGTGCCAGCAGTTTAAAGCAAGGCGGAGAAGCTTTCTTT.

This clonotype was observed at least ten times. The V gene is TRBV29-1, the J gene TRBJ2-2, with 7 nucleotides matching TRBD1. Trimming cost V 2 bases and J 7 bases; bases outside gene matches: 7. CDR1 is SQVTM and CDR2 is ANQGSEA in the germline V gene. The CDR3 is made up of 14 amino acids. The chain's CDR3 is CSVESRTGGGELFF. DNA for the CDR3: TGCAGCGTTGAAAGCCGGACAGGTGGCGGGGAGCTGTTTTTT.

This clonotype is labeled as medium-sized. The chain has TRBV6-2 or TRBV6-3 and TRBJ1-2; a weak D match, TRBD1 (5 bases). The ends were cut back, 6 bases at V and 4 bases at J, with 15 bases in the middle. CDR3 length: 14 residues. CDR1 MNHEY and CDR2 SVGEGT come from the germline V gene. The DNA of the CDR3 is TGTGCCAGCAGGCGGGACTCAAACTTCTATGGCTACACCTTC. Residues: CASRRDSNFYGYTF.

This clonotype was picked up many times. The chain combines TRBV7-2 with TRBJ2-1, with D uncertain. The ends were cut back, 1 base at V and 5 bases at J, with 6 bases in the middle. This CDR3 comprises 13 residues. CDR1 and CDR2 from the germline V gene are SGHTA and FQGNSA. The DNA for the CDR3 is TGTGCCAGCAGCTTAGGGGCGGACAATGAGCAGTTCTTC. It translates to CASSLGADNEQFF.

The rearrangement uses TRBV29-1 and TRBJ1-1, with TRBD1 as a possible D gene (5 bases). The CDR3 is made up of 15 amino acids. Trimming took 8 bases from V and 3 from J, leaving 22 bases between them. Germline assignment: CDR1 SQVTM and CDR2 ANQGSEA. The CDR3 loop is CSSRGVPGVHTEAFF. The DNA of the CDR3 is TGCAGCAGCCGGGGGGTCCCCGGAGTTCACACTGAAGCTTTCTTT. The complete variable domain, with remaining parts taken from reference TRBV29-1 and TRBJ1-1, reads SAVISQKPSRDICQRGTSLTIQCQVDSQVTMMFWYRQQPGQSLTLIATANQGSEATYESGFVIDKFPISRPNLTFSTLTVSNMSPEDSSIYLCSSRGVPGVHTEAFFGQGTRLTVV.

This clonotype was counted at least ten times. The J gene is TRBJ2-1, the V gene TRBV6-2 or TRBV6-3; the D is unclear. CDR1 and CDR2 from the germline V gene are MNHEY and SVGEGT. With 4 bases removed from V and 14 bases from J, the gap between germline ends came to 15 bases. This CDR3 is 12 amino acids long. In DNA, the CDR3 is TGTGCCAGCAGTTCGAGCCCCCTCGGAAAGTTCTTC. Translation: CASSSSPLGKFF.

This clonotype has at least ten counts. V is TRBV10-2 and J is TRBJ1-3; 9 bases match TRBD1. The CDR3 runs to 16 residues. Trimming removed 6 bases from V and 4 bases from J; junction bases left unmatched: 10. Germline CDR1 and CDR2: WSHSY and SAAADI. The CDR3 sequence is CASSFYRGRIGNTIYF. Written as DNA, the CDR3 is TGCGCCAGCAGCTTTTACAGGGGGCGCATAGGAAACACCATATATTTT.

This clonotype is categorized as medium-sized (0.01 to 0.1%). The chain combines TRBV6-5 with TRBJ2-1; 10 bases are shared with TRBD1. Germline trimming cut 4 bases from V and 7 bases from J; bases unmatched to any gene: 7. The CDR3 has 15 amino acids. From germline, CDR1 is MNHEY and CDR2 SVGAGI. This CDR3 reads CASSLGQGGHNEQFF. CDR3 coding DNA: TGTGCCAGCAGTTTAGGACAGGGGGGACATAATGAGCAGTTCTTC.

This clonotype occurred many times. V usage is TRBV27 and J usage is TRBJ1-6; TRBD1 might be the D (5 bases). Germline assignment: CDR1 MNHEY and CDR2 SMNVEV (reference sequence). CDR3 length equals 12 residues. CDR3 nucleotides: TGTGCTGGGGGATCGGATAATTCACCCCTCCACTTT. Amino acids: CAGGSDNSPLHF.